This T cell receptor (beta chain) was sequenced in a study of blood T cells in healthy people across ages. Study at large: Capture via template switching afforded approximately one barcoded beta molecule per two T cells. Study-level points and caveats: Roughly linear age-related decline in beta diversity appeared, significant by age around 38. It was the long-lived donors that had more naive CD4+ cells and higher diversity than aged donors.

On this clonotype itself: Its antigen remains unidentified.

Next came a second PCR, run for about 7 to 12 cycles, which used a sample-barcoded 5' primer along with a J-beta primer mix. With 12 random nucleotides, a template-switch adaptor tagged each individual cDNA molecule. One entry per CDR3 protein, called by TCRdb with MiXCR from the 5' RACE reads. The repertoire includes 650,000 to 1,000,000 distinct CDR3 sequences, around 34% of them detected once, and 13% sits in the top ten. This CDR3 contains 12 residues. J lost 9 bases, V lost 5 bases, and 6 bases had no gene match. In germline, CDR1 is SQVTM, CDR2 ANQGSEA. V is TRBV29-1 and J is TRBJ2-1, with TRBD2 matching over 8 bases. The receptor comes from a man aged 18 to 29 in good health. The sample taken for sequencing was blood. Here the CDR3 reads CSVSGGSGEQFF. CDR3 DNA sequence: TGCAGCGTTAGCGGGGGAAGTGGTGAGCAGTTCTTC.